This TCR beta chain originates from a study of cytomegalovirus exposure and HLA in healthy donors. Study-wide results and limits: Among CMV-associated TCR beta chains, most appeared HLA-restricted in a later analysis.

CDR1 and CDR2 (germline): GTSNPN, SVGIG (reference sequence). The V end was cut by 1 base, the J end by 0 bases, with 13 bases between. The CDR3 runs 15 residues. For this clone: The target antigen is unknown.

The PCR used 60 Vbeta and 13 Jbeta primers. Using immunoSEQ multiplex PCR, the repertoire was profiled, and TCRdb retains in-frame clones only, with some absent. The sample has about 130,000 clones, and its top ten clones hold approximately 2.6%. Specimen: PBMCs. The genes are TRBV30 and TRBJ2-7, with D maybe TRBD2 (6 bases). This receptor was obtained from a man between 25 and 39 years old in good health and CMV-seronegative. For the CDR3, the DNA is TGTGCCTGGAGTGCGGGGGAAAGGAGCTCCTACGAGCAGTACTTC. Residues: CAWSAGERSSYEQYF.